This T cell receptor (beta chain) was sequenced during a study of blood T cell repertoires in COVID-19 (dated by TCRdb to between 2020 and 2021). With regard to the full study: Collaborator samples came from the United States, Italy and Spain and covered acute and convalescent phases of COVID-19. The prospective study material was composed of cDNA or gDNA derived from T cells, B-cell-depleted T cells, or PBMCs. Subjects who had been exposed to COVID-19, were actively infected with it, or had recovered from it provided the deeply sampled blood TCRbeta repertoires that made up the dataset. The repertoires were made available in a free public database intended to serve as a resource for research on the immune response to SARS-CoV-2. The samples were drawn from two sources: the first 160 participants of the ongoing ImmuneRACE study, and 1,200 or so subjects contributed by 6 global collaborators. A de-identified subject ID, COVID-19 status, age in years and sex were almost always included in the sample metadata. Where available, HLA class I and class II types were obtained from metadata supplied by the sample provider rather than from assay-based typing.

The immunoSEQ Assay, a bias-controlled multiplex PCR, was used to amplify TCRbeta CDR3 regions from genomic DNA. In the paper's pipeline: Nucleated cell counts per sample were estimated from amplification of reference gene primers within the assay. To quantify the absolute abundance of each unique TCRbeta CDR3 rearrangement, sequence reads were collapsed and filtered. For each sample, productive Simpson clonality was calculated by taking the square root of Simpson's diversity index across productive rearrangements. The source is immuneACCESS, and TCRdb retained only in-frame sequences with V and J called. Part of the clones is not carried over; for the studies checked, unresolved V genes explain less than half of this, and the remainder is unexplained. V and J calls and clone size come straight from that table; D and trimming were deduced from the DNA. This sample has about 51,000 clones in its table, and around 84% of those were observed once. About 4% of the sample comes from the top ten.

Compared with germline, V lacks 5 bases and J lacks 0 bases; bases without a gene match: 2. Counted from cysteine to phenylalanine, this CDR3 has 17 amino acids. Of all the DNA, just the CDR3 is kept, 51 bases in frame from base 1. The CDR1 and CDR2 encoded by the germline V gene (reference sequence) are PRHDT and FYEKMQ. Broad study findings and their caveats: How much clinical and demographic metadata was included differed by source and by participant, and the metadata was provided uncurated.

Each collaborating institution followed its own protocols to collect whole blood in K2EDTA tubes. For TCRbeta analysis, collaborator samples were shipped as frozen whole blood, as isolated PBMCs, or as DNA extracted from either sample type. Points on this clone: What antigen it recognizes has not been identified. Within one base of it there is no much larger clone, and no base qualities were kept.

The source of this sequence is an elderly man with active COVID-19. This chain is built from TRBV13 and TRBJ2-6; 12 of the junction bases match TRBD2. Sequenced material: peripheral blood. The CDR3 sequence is CASSRLAGDSGANVLTF. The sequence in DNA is TGTGCCAGCAGCCGACTAGCGGGAGACTCTGGGGCCAACGTCCTGACTTTC.